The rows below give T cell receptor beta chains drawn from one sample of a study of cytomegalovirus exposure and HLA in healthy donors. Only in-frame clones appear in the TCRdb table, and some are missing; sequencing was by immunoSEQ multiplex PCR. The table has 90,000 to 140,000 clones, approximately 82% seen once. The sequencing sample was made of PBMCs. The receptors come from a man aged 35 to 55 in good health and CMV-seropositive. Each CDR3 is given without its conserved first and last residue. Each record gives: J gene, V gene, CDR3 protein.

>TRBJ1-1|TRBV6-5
ASGPLPGQEAF
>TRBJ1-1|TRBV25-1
ASSEYMNTEAF
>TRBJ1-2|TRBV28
ASSRGTGGEGYGYT
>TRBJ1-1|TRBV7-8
ASSRDRVIAEAF
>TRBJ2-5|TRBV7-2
ASSYRYQETQY
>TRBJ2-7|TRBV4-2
ASSQVYSYEQY
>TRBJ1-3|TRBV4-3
ASSQSGTGGNTIY
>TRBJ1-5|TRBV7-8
ASSFTEGAKRQPQH
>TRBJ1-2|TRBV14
ASSQDLGSYGYT
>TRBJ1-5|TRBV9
ASSEGGTYQPQH
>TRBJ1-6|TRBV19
ASSLSGTGYSPLH
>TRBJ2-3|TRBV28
ASSFGTSGTDTQY
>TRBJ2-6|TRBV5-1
ASSLAGTGANVLT
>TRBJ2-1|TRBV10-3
AISSPPGTGGKSYNEQF
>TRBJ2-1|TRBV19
ASGQGSNEQF
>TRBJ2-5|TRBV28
ASTKPGGREQY
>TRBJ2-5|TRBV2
ASSNLGTSGSKPGTETQY
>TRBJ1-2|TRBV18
ASSPAGDYGYT
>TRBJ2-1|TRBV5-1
ASSPPLAGVVNEQF
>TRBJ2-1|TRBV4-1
ASSLAQGYNEQF
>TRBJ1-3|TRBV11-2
ASRLSSGNTIY
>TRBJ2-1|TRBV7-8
ASSLVWGDYPFYNEQF
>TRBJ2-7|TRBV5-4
ASSFDSLDYEQY
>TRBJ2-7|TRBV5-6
ASSLQGVKTYEQY
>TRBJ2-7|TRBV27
ATTRGGSYEQY
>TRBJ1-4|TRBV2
ASRKGPNISQRF
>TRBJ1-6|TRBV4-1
ASSQGTGGNSPLH
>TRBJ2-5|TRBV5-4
ASSRGTVVQETQY
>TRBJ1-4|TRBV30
AWSVSSEKLF